The present T cell receptor (beta chain) was sequenced within a study of cytomegalovirus exposure and HLA in healthy donors. The study's findings and limits: In an earlier analysis, in roughly 580 donors, most V segments appeared productive either ~90% or ~30% of the time. Most of the CMV-associated TCR beta chains (in a later analysis) appeared to be HLA-restricted.

This clone has just a few counts. Its cognate antigen is unknown. Trimming took 4 bases from V and 4 from J, leaving 20 bases between them. Germline V gene sequence: CDR1 MNHEY, CDR2 SMNVEV (reference sequence). The CDR3 runs to 16 residues. PCR primers comprised 60 Vbeta and 13 Jbeta primers. The protocol was immunoSEQ multiplex PCR, while the TCRdb copy is restricted to in-frame clones and leaves out a portion. This sample has about 160,000 clones, with roughly nine tenths found just once. This sequence originates from a woman aged 25 to 45 in good health and CMV-seronegative. The sequenced sample was PBMCs. This sequence joins TRBV27 and TRBJ2-7, with D perhaps matching TRBD1 (5 bases). This CDR3 is CASSSPQGLGSYEQYF. CDR3 DNA: TGTGCCAGCAGTTCGCCTCAGGGCCTCGGGTCATACGAGCAGTACTTC.